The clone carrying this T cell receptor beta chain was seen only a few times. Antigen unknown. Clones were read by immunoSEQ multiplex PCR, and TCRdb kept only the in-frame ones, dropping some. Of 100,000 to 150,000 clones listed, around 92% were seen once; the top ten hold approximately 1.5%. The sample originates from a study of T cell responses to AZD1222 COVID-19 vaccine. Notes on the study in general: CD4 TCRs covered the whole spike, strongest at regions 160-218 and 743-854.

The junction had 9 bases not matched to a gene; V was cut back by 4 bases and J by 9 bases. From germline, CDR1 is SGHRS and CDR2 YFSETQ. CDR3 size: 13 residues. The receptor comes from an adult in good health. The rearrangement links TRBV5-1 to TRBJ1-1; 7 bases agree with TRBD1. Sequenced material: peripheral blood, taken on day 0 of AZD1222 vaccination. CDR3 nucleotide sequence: TGCGCCAGCAGCCCGGGGACAGCCGAACAAGCTTTCTTT. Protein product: CASSPGTAEQAFF. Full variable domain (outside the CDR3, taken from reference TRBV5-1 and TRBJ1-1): KAGVTQTPRYLIKTRGQQVTLSCSPISGHRSVSWYQQTPGQGLQFLFEYFSETQRNKGNFPGRFSGRQFSNSRSEMNVSTLELGDSALYLCASSPGTAEQAFFGQGTRLTVV.